The sequence of this T cell receptor (beta chain) was determined in a study of T cell responses to AZD1222 COVID-19 vaccine. The study's findings and limits: Epitopes outside B.1.351 and B.1.1.7 mutated regions reportedly drew nearly half of spike TCRs. Rises in breadth and depth of Spike-specific TCRs came after two AZD1222 doses. Among AZD1222 vaccinees, only six were seropositive at baseline.

With regard to this clone: What it binds is unknown.

CDR3 length: 15 residues. Deletions cut 4 bases from V and 2 bases from J, with 14 bases between. Germline V gene lookup returns CDR1 SEHNR and CDR2 FQNEAQ (reference sequence). Using immunoSEQ multiplex PCR, the repertoire was profiled, and TCRdb retains in-frame clones only, with some absent. Of about 150,000 clones in the sample, 75% to 90% were seen once. This material consisted of peripheral blood, taken on day 0 of AZD1222 vaccination. V and J are TRBV7-9 and TRBJ1-2; D is uncertain. This receptor was taken from an adult in good health. Here the CDR3 reads CASSYPTPRNYGYTF. In DNA, the CDR3 is TGTGCCAGCAGCTACCCGACACCCCGCAACTATGGCTACACCTTC.